This TCR beta chain was recorded in a study of blood T cell repertoires in COVID-19. About the study: Acute-phase and convalescent COVID-19 samples originated in the United States, Italy and Spain. In each case, the material was cDNA or gDNA derived from T cells, B-cell-depleted T cells, or PBMCs.

Enrolment of Seattle patients took place during active infection, and they were followed longitudinally. Generated by immunoSEQ multiplex PCR, the TCRdb table keeps only in-frame clones and is missing some. The table records over 250,000 clones, approximately 89% of them present only once. Sequences were obtained from peripheral blood. The receptor's source is a woman in her seventies with COVID-19, enrolled during active disease.

In DNA, the CDR3 is TGTGCCAGTAGTTCTCGGGGCTATAATTCACCCCTCCACTTT. It yields the protein CASSSRGYNSPLHF. The chain has TRBV19 and TRBJ1-6; D is ambiguous. CDR1 and CDR2 from the germline V gene are LNHDA and SQIVND (reference sequence). The CDR3 runs 14 residues. Trimming stripped 5 bases from V and 3 bases from J, with 8 bases between.